The 26 T cell receptor beta chains in this list originate from one sample, sequenced in a study of blood T cell repertoires in COVID-19 (dated by TCRdb to 2018 to 2021). The library was made by the immunoSEQ multiplex PCR assay. In its TCRdb copy, this immuneACCESS table keeps in-frame sequences only and misses some clones. Where compared with another copy, unresolved V genes explain less than half of these, and the others have no known cause. A total of tens of thousands of clones appear in this sample, 78% of them only once. The ten largest clonotypes hold around 17% of the sample. The sample was peripheral blood. These receptors all stem from a man aged 65 to 79 with acute or convalescent COVID-19.

Only a few counts were recorded for this clone. The gene calls are TRBV7-8 and TRBJ2-1, with 8 bases lining up with TRBD2. The CDR3 contains 15 residues. V shed 2 bases and J 5 bases; nucleotides not matched to a gene: 5. The germline CDR1 and CDR2 sequences are SGHVS and FQNEAQ. CDR3 DNA sequence: TGTGCCAGCAGCTTATCAGCGGGAGTCCACAATGAGCAGTTCTTC. This encodes CASSLSAGVHNEQFF.

The chain carries TRBV7-2 and TRBJ1-5; 8 nucleotides agree with TRBD1. With 1 base clipped from V and 5 bases from J, the junction kept 7 bases outside the gene matches. Looked up from germline, CDR1 is SGHTA and CDR2 is FQGNSA. The CDR3 sequence is 16 residues long. The CDR3 bases are TGTGCCAGCAGCTTAGTAGCAACAGGGGGGGATCAGCCCCAGCATTTT. Translating gives CASSLVATGGDQPQHF.

V gene TRBV28 combines with J gene TRBJ2-7; no firm D call. Germline loops: CDR1 MDHEN, CDR2 SYDVKM. The CDR3 spans 14 residues. V shed 5 bases and J shed 2 bases, with 13 bases lying between them. CDR3 sequence (DNA): TGTGCCAGCAGTGACTCCGTTTTCCCCTACGAGCAGTACTTC. Its protein product is CASSDSVFPYEQYF.

As regards this clone: The junction departs from germline at one end; a sequencing error may be responsible. The chain recombines TRBV11-2 with TRBJ1-2; the D is unclear. The germline V gene has CDR1 SGHAT and CDR2 FQNNGV. This CDR3 spans 13 amino acids. The CDR3 DNA sequence: TGTGCCAGCAGCTTAGAGGCTAGCTATAGCTACACCTTC. It is translated as CASSLEASYSYTF.

The chain links TRBV7-2 to TRBJ2-1; TRBD2 matches at 9 bases. In germline, CDR1 is SGHTA, CDR2 FQGNSA. This CDR3 has 16 amino acids. V lost 6 bases, J lost 0 bases, and 6 bases stayed unmatched. CDR3: CASSHSGSVSYNEQFF. The DNA for the CDR3 is TGTGCCAGCAGTCATAGCGGGAGCGTCTCCTACAATGAGCAGTTCTTC.

The rearrangement uses TRBV27 and TRBJ1-2; 11 bases match TRBD1. Trimming took 0 bases from V and 7 from J; bases not matched to a gene: 10. Germline V gene lookup returns CDR1 MNHEY and CDR2 SMNVEV (reference sequence). The CDR3 has 17 residues. The CDR3 DNA is TGTGCCAGCAGTTTATCGGGGAGCGGGACAGGGGGACGTGGCTACACCTTC. Its protein product is CASSLSGSGTGGRGYTF.

The J gene is TRBJ1-1, the V gene TRBV2, with TRBD1 as a possible D gene (5 bases). The CDR3 length is 14 residues. The germline V and J ends were trimmed by 8 bases and 0 bases, with 13 bases remaining between them. From germline, CDR1 is SNHLY and CDR2 FYNNEI. CDR3 residues: CASHQRDLNTEAFF. CDR3 DNA sequence: TGTGCCAGCCATCAAAGGGACTTGAACACTGAAGCTTTCTTT. Variable domain in full (rest from reference TRBV2 and TRBJ1-1): EPEVTQTPSHQVTQMGQEVILRCVPISNHLYFYWYRQILGQKVEFLVSFYNNEISEKSEIFDDQFSVERPDGSNFTLKIRSTKLEDSAMYFCASHQRDLNTEAFFGQGTRLTVV.

The chain uses TRBV5-4 and TRBJ2-7; 10 nucleotides agree with TRBD2. Germline CDR1 and CDR2: SGHNT and YYREEE (reference sequence). V was clipped by 0 bases and J by 5 bases; unmatched bases: 8. The CDR3 spans 16 residues. The CDR3 reads CASSLGASGSGDEQYF. In DNA form, the CDR3 reads TGTGCCAGCAGCTTGGGGGCTAGCGGGAGTGGCGACGAGCAGTACTTC.

Only a few counts were recorded for this clone. The chain links TRBV18 to TRBJ2-7, with 9 bases matching TRBD1. After removal of 3 bases from V and 6 bases from J, the junction contained 6 bases not matched to a gene. Germline values: CDR1 KGHSH, CDR2 LQKENI. The CDR3 covers 14 residues. DNA for the CDR3: TGTGCCAGCTCACCTCCGGGACAGGGAAGCGAGCAGTACTTC. Translating gives CASSPPGQGSEQYF.

Comments on this clone: A read error may account for a junction end that differs from germline. This rearrangement joins TRBV7-9 to TRBJ2-3; 11 bases map to TRBD2. CDR3 length: 16 amino acids. Germline CDR1 and CDR2: SEHNR and FQNEAQ (reference sequence). The CDR3 nucleotides are TGTGCCAGCAGCCTAGCGGGAGGTCGAGACACAGATACGCAGTATTTT. This gives the protein CASSLAGGRDTDTQYF. The variable domain in full, completed from reference TRBV7-9 and TRBJ2-3, reads DTGVSQNPRHKITKRGQNVTFRCDPISEHNRLYWYRQTLGQGPEFLTYFQNEAQLEKSRLLSDRFSAERPKGSFSTLEIQRTEQGDSAMYLCASSLAGGRDTDTQYFGPGTRLTVL.

V usage is TRBV6-5 and J usage is TRBJ2-7; 9 bases align to TRBD2. With V trimmed by 0 bases and J by 0 bases, 3 bases remained unmatched. In germline, CDR1 is MNHEY, CDR2 SVGAGI. There are 16 residues in the CDR3. CDR3 residues: CASSYSSGGTSYEQYF. The CDR3 nucleotides are TGTGCCAGCAGTTACTCGAGCGGGGGGACCTCCTACGAGCAGTACTTC.

V usage is TRBV27 and J usage is TRBJ2-5; 10 nucleotides align to TRBD1. Looked up from germline, CDR1 is MNHEY and CDR2 is SMNVEV (reference sequence). The V and J ends lost 5 bases and 6 bases, in that order; junction bases with no gene match: 6. The CDR3 is 14 residues long. The CDR3 region is CASSVGQGTKTQYF. For the CDR3, the DNA is TGTGCCAGCAGTGTGGGACAGGGGACCAAGACCCAGTACTTC.

The chain employs TRBV15 and TRBJ1-5; TRBD1 matches at 9 bases. CDR3 size: 18 residues. In germline, CDR1 is LNHNV, CDR2 YYDKDF (reference sequence). V trimming: 0 bases; J trimming: 1 base; junction bases outside the gene matches: 7. The CDR3 DNA follows: TGTGCCACCAGCAGAGATTGGACAGGGGAGAGCAGCAATCAGCCCCAGCATTTT. Amino acids: CATSRDWTGESSNQPQHF.

To note about this clone: The junction departs from germline at one end; a sequencing error may be responsible. The chain is built from TRBV7-2 and TRBJ2-5, with D possibly TRBD2 on 5 matching bases. The CDR3 contains 14 residues. Germline values: CDR1 SGHTA, CDR2 FQGNSA. CDR3 nucleotide sequence: TGTGCCAGCAGCCTAGCAGGCCAGCGGGAGACCCAGTACTTC. It codes for CASSLAGQRETQYF. The whole variable domain, remainder taken from reference TRBV7-2 and TRBJ2-5, is GAGVSQSPSNKVTEKGKDVELRCDPISGHTALYWYRQSLGQGLEFLIYFQGNSAPDKSGLPSDRFSAERTGGSVSTLTIQRTQQEDSAVYLCASSLAGQRETQYFGPGTRLLVL.

The chain is built from TRBV5-5 and TRBJ2-1, with TRBD2 matching 13 bases. CDR1 SGHKS and CDR2 YYEKEE come from the germline V gene (reference sequence). The junction had 11 bases not matched to a gene; V was cut back by 4 bases and J by 7 bases. The CDR3 runs to 17 residues. As DNA, the CDR3 is TGTGCCAGCAGCCCGCCCCCACTAGCGGGGGGGCGGAATGAGCAGTTCTTC. Protein product: CASSPPPLAGGRNEQFF.

V gene TRBV19 combines with J gene TRBJ1-2; 8 bases are shared with TRBD1. V shed 6 bases, J shed 3 bases, and the junction held 6 bases outside the gene matches. The CDR3 extends over 14 amino acids. From germline, CDR1 is LNHDA and CDR2 SQIVND (reference sequence). CDR3 amino acids: CASRQDRADYGYTF. The DNA for the CDR3 is TGTGCCAGTAGGCAGGACAGGGCGGACTATGGCTACACCTTC.

The chain carries TRBV4-1 and TRBJ2-5; a possible D gene is TRBD2 (6 bases). V was shortened by 5 bases and J by 5 bases, with 18 bases between the two germline ends. The CDR3 is 15 amino acids. Per the germline V gene, CDR1 is MGHRA and CDR2 is YSYEKL. The CDR3 nucleotides are TGCGCCAGCAGCATGGAGGGGCAGTCAGGCGAGACCCAGTACTTC. Translated: CASSMEGQSGETQYF.

J is TRBJ1-3 and V is TRBV7-9, with 7 bases that match TRBD1. Germline V gives CDR1 SEHNR, CDR2 FQNEAQ (reference sequence). The CDR3 loop spans 17 amino acids. The J segment lost 0 bases and the V segment lost 5 bases, leaving 10 bases of the junction unmatched. The CDR3 sequence: CASSIRDSINSGNTIYF. DNA for the CDR3: TGTGCCAGCAGCATACGGGACAGCATAAACTCTGGAAACACCATATATTTT.

The CDR3 DNA sequence: TGTGCCACCAGCAGAGACTTAGGACAGGGGAGGTCCTACGAGCAGTACTTC. Amino acids: CATSRDLGQGRSYEQYF. V is TRBV15 and J is TRBJ2-7, with 9 bases fitting TRBD1. Germline V lookup: CDR1 LNHNV, CDR2 YYDKDF (reference sequence). The CDR3 sequence is 17 residues long. V lost 0 bases, J lost 1 base, and 7 bases stayed unmatched.

CDR3 region: CASSDTGSRGYTF. As DNA, the CDR3 is TGCGCCAGCAGCGATACAGGGTCTCGTGGCTACACCTTC. This rearrangement joins TRBV5-1 to TRBJ1-2; D may be TRBD1 (6 bases). Trimming took off 4 bases at V and 7 bases at J, with 14 bases between the two ends. Germline V gene data show CDR1 as SGHRS and CDR2 as YFSETQ. CDR3 length: 13 amino acids.

The V and J genes are TRBV19 and TRBJ1-5; D unresolved. V lost 8 bases and J 7 bases, leaving 24 bases between the germline ends. The CDR3 consists of 16 residues. Germline V gene sequence: CDR1 LNHDA, CDR2 SQIVND (reference sequence). CDR3 residues: CASHPGTRLREQPQHF. The CDR3, as DNA: TGTGCCAGTCATCCGGGAACAAGGCTGAGAGAACAGCCCCAGCATTTT. Using reference TRBV19 and TRBJ1-5 for the parts outside the CDR3, the full variable domain is DGGITQSPKYLFRKEGQNVTLSCEQNLNHDAMYWYRQDPGQGLRLIYYSQIVNDFQKGDIAEGYSVSREKKESFPLTVTSAQKNPTAFYLCASHPGTRLREQPQHFGDGTRLSIL.

The V call is TRBV23-1, the J call TRBJ2-3, with TRBD1 matching 9 bases. TRBV23-1 is designated an ORF whose function remains uncertain. The CDR3 totals 15 residues. Trimming cost V 3 bases and J 10 bases; bases outside gene matches: 11. CDR3 amino acids: CASSHPGQGSEAQYF. CDR3 coding DNA: TGCGCCAGCAGTCACCCTGGACAGGGGAGTGAGGCGCAGTATTTT.

This rearrangement joins TRBV19 to TRBJ1-1, with 11 positions matching TRBD1. With 10 bases clipped from V and 8 bases from J, the junction kept 6 bases outside the gene matches. The CDR3 spans 12 residues. The germline gives CDR1 LNHDA, CDR2 SQIVND (reference sequence). Here the CDR3 reads CATGQGAGEAFF. DNA for the CDR3: TGTGCCACCGGACAGGGGGCAGGGGAAGCTTTCTTT.

The chain joins TRBV12-1 to TRBJ2-5; the table assigns TRBD2, which was not confirmed against the DNA. TRBV12-1 is designated a pseudogene. The length of the CDR3 is 16 residues. The CDR3 loop reads CASSCPSGRLFETQYF. The CDR3 DNA reads as TGTGCCAGCAGCTGCCCCAGCGGGAGGTTGTTCGAGACCCAGTACTTC.

V usage is TRBV9 and J usage is TRBJ2-3, with D perhaps TRBD1 (6 bases). Germline loops: CDR1 SGDLS, CDR2 YYNGEE. Trimming took 3 bases from V and 4 from J, leaving 12 bases between them. This CDR3 contains 14 residues. The CDR3 sequence: CASSATGFADTQYF. CDR3 in DNA: TGTGCCAGCAGCGCTACAGGGTTCGCAGATACGCAGTATTTT.

The CDR3 reads CASSLGGEGNQPQHF. The DNA for the CDR3 is TGCGCCAGCAGCTTGGGGGGCGAGGGCAATCAGCCCCAGCATTTT. The gene calls are TRBV5-1 and TRBJ1-5, with D maybe TRBD1 (5 bases). Germline CDR1 SGHRS, CDR2 YFSETQ. V dropped 0 bases and J dropped 2 bases, with 9 bases sitting between them. The CDR3 is 15 amino acids. Drawing the rest from reference TRBV5-1 and TRBJ1-5, the complete variable domain is KAGVTQTPRYLIKTRGQQVTLSCSPISGHRSVSWYQQTPGQGLQFLFEYFSETQRNKGNFPGRFSGRQFSNSRSEMNVSTLELGDSALYLCASSLGGEGNQPQHFGDGTRLSIL.